This passage covers 22 T cell receptor beta chains from one sample sequenced in a study of T cell responses to AZD1222 COVID-19 vaccine. TCRdb keeps only in-frame clones here, not all; method: immunoSEQ multiplex PCR. Here the sample spans some 190,000 clones, 85% to 95% being singletons. The sequencing here drew on peripheral blood, taken 28 days after the second AZD1222 dose. These receptors originate from an adult who received the AZD1222 COVID-19 vaccine.

This clone was counted only a few times. The V gene is TRBV6-1, the J gene TRBJ1-2; no firm D call. In germline, CDR1 is MNHNS, CDR2 SASEGT. V shed 0 bases and J shed 8 bases, with 10 bases lying between them. There are 13 residues in the CDR3. Here the CDR3 reads CASSEAWAQGYTF. DNA for the CDR3: TGTGCCAGCAGTGAAGCATGGGCGCAAGGCTACACCTTC.

The V call is TRBV11-2, the J call TRBJ2-1, with 7 bases matching TRBD2. J lost 4 bases, V lost 2 bases, and 2 bases had no gene match. This CDR3 is 14 amino acids long. The germline gives CDR1 SGHAT, CDR2 FQNNGV. The CDR3 region has the DNA TGTGCCAGCAGCTTAACTAGCGCTTACAATGAGCAGTTCTTC. Translating it yields CASSLTSAYNEQFF.

The chain is built from TRBV11-3 and TRBJ1-5, with D possibly being TRBD1 (5 bases). The germline CDR1 and CDR2 sequences are SGHNT and YENEEA. The CDR3 runs 17 residues. V was cut by 1 base and J by 0 bases, with 13 bases left in between. DNA of the CDR3: TGTGCCAGCAGCTTAGTCTGGGGACCCTATAGCAATCAGCCCCAGCATTTT. It is translated as CASSLVWGPYSNQPQHF.

The chain couples TRBV7-8 to TRBJ1-6; 7 nucleotides agree with TRBD1. Losses at the gene ends were 5 bases for V and 5 bases for J; bases not matched to a gene: 6. CDR1 SGHVS and CDR2 FQNEAQ come from the germline V gene. The CDR3 contains 15 residues. The CDR3 loop reads CASSPWDSNNSPLHF. As DNA, the CDR3 is TGTGCCAGCAGCCCGTGGGACAGCAATAATTCACCCCTCCACTTT.

The CDR3 sequence: CATSRSQGGGYTF. Written as DNA, the CDR3 is TGTGCCACCAGCCGGTCCCAGGGGGGTGGCTACACCTTC. The chain combines TRBV24-1 with TRBJ1-2; 7 bases agree with TRBD1. Germline V lookup: CDR1 KGHDR, CDR2 SFDVKD. Trimming took 7 bases from V and 7 from J; bases not matched to a gene: 8. This CDR3 spans 13 amino acids.

The chain uses TRBV10-1 and TRBJ2-3; no reliable D call. Looked up from germline, CDR1 is WNHNN and CDR2 is SYGVQD (reference sequence). The CDR3 covers 12 residues. V was shortened by 9 bases and J by 0 bases, with 7 bases between the two germline ends. The CDR3 sequence: CARLHSTDTQYF. CDR3 coding DNA: TGCGCCAGACTACATAGCACAGATACGCAGTATTTT.

V usage is TRBV19 and J usage is TRBJ1-2, with a possible D match to TRBD1 (5 bases). CDR3 size: 12 residues. The germline V gene has CDR1 LNHDA and CDR2 SQIVND (reference sequence). V was pared by 10 bases and J by 3 bases, with 12 bases between. The CDR3 protein is CATRRDYYGYTF. As DNA, the CDR3 is TGTGCCACCAGAAGGGACTACTATGGCTACACCTTC.

V is TRBV28 and J is TRBJ2-5; 7 bases are shared with TRBD2. The CDR3 runs 15 residues. Trimming took 7 bases from V and 5 from J; bases not matched to a gene: 13. Germline lookup yields CDR1 MDHEN and CDR2 SYDVKM. Here the CDR3 DNA reads TGTGCCAGCACATCCTCCGGGCAGGGAGGGGAGACCCAGTACTTC. Amino acid sequence: CASTSSGQGGETQYF.

This sequence joins TRBV5-4 and TRBJ1-6, with D perhaps matching TRBD1 (5 bases). The CDR3 covers 15 residues. Trimming removed 4 bases at V and 6 bases at J, with 14 bases between. Germline-derived CDR1 and CDR2 are SGHNT and YYREEE (reference sequence). The CDR3 DNA follows: TGTGCCAGCAGCCGGGGCGGAGGGCCTAATTCACCCCTCCACTTT. Its translation is CASSRGGGPNSPLHF.

This sequence joins TRBV7-9 and TRBJ2-7; TRBD2 matches 7 bases. CDR1 and CDR2 (germline): SEHNR, FQNEAQ (reference sequence). Germline trimming cut 5 bases from V and 3 bases from J; bases unmatched to any gene: 10. The CDR3 contains 15 residues. Here the CDR3 reads CASSPLGAGVYEQYF. CDR3 in DNA: TGTGCCAGCAGCCCGTTAGGGGCGGGAGTCTACGAGCAGTACTTC. Complete variable domain (other parts from reference TRBV7-9 and TRBJ2-7): DTGVSQNPRHKITKRGQNVTFRCDPISEHNRLYWYRQTLGQGPEFLTYFQNEAQLEKSRLLSDRFSAERPKGSFSTLEIQRTEQGDSAMYLCASSPLGAGVYEQYFGPGTRLTVT.

This chain connects TRBV19 to TRBJ2-1; 10 nucleotides agree with TRBD2. The CDR3 consists of 18 residues. The germline CDR1 and CDR2 sequences are LNHDA and SQIVND (reference sequence). The ends lost 3 bases at V and 5 bases at J; junction bases unmatched: 13. CDR3 nucleotide sequence: TGTGCCAGTAGTATGGATCCCGGGCCGCTAGCGGGGGACAATGAGCAGTTCTTC. Protein product: CASSMDPGPLAGDNEQFF.

V and J are TRBV5-1 and TRBJ2-5; D uncertain. Between the trimmed V and J ends, which lost 1 base and 5 bases, there was a span of 6 bases. The CDR3 runs 12 residues. Germline V gene sequence: CDR1 SGHRS, CDR2 YFSETQ. The CDR3 bases are TGCGCCAGCAGCTTGCCGGGTGAGACCCAGTACTTC. Its translation is CASSLPGETQYF.

The chain combines TRBV28 with TRBJ1-5, with TRBD1 identical over 10 bases. Germline-derived CDR1 and CDR2 are MDHEN and SYDVKM. The V segment lost 6 bases and the J segment 7 bases; nucleotides outside the gene matches: 9. This CDR3 contains 15 residues. CDR3 sequence: CASRSGQGIGQPQHF. The DNA for the CDR3 is TGTGCCAGCAGGTCGGGACAGGGGATCGGACAGCCCCAGCATTTT.

V usage is TRBV27 and J usage is TRBJ1-5; the match to TRBD1 covers 9 bases. Losses at the gene ends were 6 bases for V and 0 bases for J; bases not matched to a gene: 3. The germline V gene encodes CDR1 MNHEY and CDR2 SMNVEV (reference sequence). The CDR3 is made up of 15 amino acids. The CDR3 spells CASRNRGHSNQPQHF. The CDR3 bases are TGTGCCAGCAGAAACAGGGGGCATAGCAATCAGCCCCAGCATTTT.

The genes are TRBV2 and TRBJ2-3; no definite D call. This CDR3 is 14 amino acids long. CDR1 and CDR2 from the germline V gene are SNHLY and FYNNEI. The V gene lost 7 bases and the J gene lost 0 bases, with 11 bases spanning the gap. For the CDR3, the DNA is TGTGCCAGCAACTGGTGGCCGAGCACAGATACGCAGTATTTT. Translation gives CASNWWPSTDTQYF.

The chain employs TRBV6-5 and TRBJ1-5; no reliable D call. This CDR3 region has 13 residues. Per germline, CDR1 MNHEY and CDR2 SVGAGI. Trimming cost V 6 bases and J 0 bases, with 6 bases left between them. As DNA, the CDR3 is TGTGCCAGCAGGGTAACTAGCAATCAGCCCCAGCATTTT. Its protein is CASRVTSNQPQHF.

The J gene is TRBJ1-4, the V gene TRBV6-5; 8 nucleotides match TRBD1. The CDR3 has 15 amino acids. V trimming: 2 bases; J trimming: 8 bases; junction bases outside the gene matches: 7. Germline lookup yields CDR1 MNHEY and CDR2 SVGAGI. The CDR3 DNA is TGTGCCAGCAGTTACAATGCAGGGGGCCAAGAAAAACTGTTTTTT. Translated, it gives CASSYNAGGQEKLFF.

This clone was seen just once. V is TRBV6-2 or TRBV6-3 and J is TRBJ2-7, with 8 bases fitting TRBD1. Germline assignment: CDR1 MNHEY and CDR2 SVGEGT. With V trimmed by 5 bases and J by 5 bases, 8 bases remained unmatched. The CDR3 extends over 14 amino acids. CDR3 amino acids: CASSKDRVFHEQYF. The DNA for the CDR3 is TGTGCCAGCAGTAAGGACAGGGTATTTCACGAGCAGTACTTC.

The count of this clone is one. V usage is TRBV7-2 and J usage is TRBJ1-5; perhaps TRBD1 as D (5 bases). The CDR3 loop spans 14 amino acids. CDR1 is SGHTA, CDR2 FQGNSA, per germline. Trimming shortened V by 5 bases and J by 6 bases, and 14 bases separated the two germline ends. Written as DNA, the CDR3 is TGTGCCAGCAGCCTCGGGGGGGGGAGTCAGCCCCAGCATTTT. It encodes CASSLGGGSQPQHF.

The CDR3 region has the DNA TGTGCCAGCAGTGAAGCGGTTTGGGGGGGCGCGGGGACTGAAGCTTTCTTT. Amino acids: CASSEAVWGGAGTEAFF. This chain links TRBV2 with TRBJ1-1; D possibly corresponds to TRBD1 (6 bases). Germline CDR1 SNHLY, CDR2 FYNNEI. Trimming left V 0 bases short and J 5 bases short, with 19 bases between. The CDR3 is 17 amino acids.

The J gene is TRBJ1-3, the V gene TRBV18, with D maybe TRBD1 (6 bases). The V gene lost 3 bases and the J gene lost 4 bases, with 13 bases spanning the gap. This CDR3 has 15 amino acids. Germline loops: CDR1 KGHSH, CDR2 LQKENI. The CDR3 is CASSPNREIGNTIYF. In nucleotides, the CDR3 is TGTGCCAGCTCACCCAACAGGGAAATCGGAAACACCATATATTTT.

The V gene is TRBV4-2, the J gene TRBJ1-5; maybe TRBD1 (5 bases). The germline gives CDR1 LGHNA, CDR2 YNFKEQ. V gave up 0 bases and J gave up 1 base, with 16 bases separating them. The CDR3 has 18 amino acids. DNA of the CDR3: TGTGCCAGCAGCCAAGAGTCCCCCGGGGCAGGGAGCAATCAGCCCCAGCATTTT. This gives the protein CASSQESPGAGSNQPQHF.